The present entry profiles one TCR beta chain with its context. Its antigen is unknown. Using immunoSEQ multiplex PCR, the repertoire was profiled, and TCRdb retains in-frame clones only, with some absent. The sample has more than 75,000 clones, roughly 90% seen once. This specimen comes from a study of T cell responses to AZD1222 COVID-19 vaccine. Study-wide findings and caveats: Spike-specific TCR breadth and depth rose after two AZD1222 doses.

The CDR3 sequence is 19 residues long. The V segment lost 4 bases and the J segment 4 bases; nucleotides outside the gene matches: 20. In germline, CDR1 is MGHRA, CDR2 YSYEKL. The sequenced sample was peripheral blood, obtained 28 days after the second AZD1222 dose. The V and J genes are TRBV4-1 and TRBJ2-7; TRBD2 matches at 9 bases. The sequence was obtained from an adult who received the AZD1222 COVID-19 vaccine. DNA of the CDR3: TGCGCCAGCAGCCCCACCCCCTTAGGCGGGAGGGCCTTTACTTACGAGCAGTACTTC. It encodes CASSPTPLGGRAFTYEQYF.